The 29 T cell receptor beta chains below were found in one sample sequenced in a study of vaccination effects on CD4 cells after COVID-19 (dated by TCRdb to between 2020 and 2023). In the ViraFEST assay, PBMC were stimulated with viral peptide pools, and TCR sequencing was then used to find antigen-specific CD4+ T cell clonotypes based on their expansion. After roughly 11 days of culture, CD4+ T cells were isolated with the EasySep CD4+ T cell isolation kit. Healthy vaccine recipients had no prior SARS-CoV-2 infection, confirmed by negative nucleocapsid antibodies before and after vaccination. Libraries were constructed by the immunoSEQ multiplex PCR assay. Not all clones reach the TCRdb copy of this immuneACCESS table, which keeps in-frame sequences only. Checked studies attribute under half of the gap to unresolved V genes and leave the rest unexplained. The sample yields tens of thousands of clones; around 71% were counted once. Around 13% of the sample is held by the ten biggest clonotypes.

For these TCRs, the target antigens are not known. This specimen consisted of CD4+ T cells from PBMCs cultured with HCoV-OC43 spike peptides, obtained before COVID-19 vaccination. The cell subset or site label on this specimen signifies: HCoV-OC43 spike overlapping peptide pool stimulation. These receptor sequences come from a human donor who received a COVID-19 vaccine.

This clone was seen more than once but under ten times. The genes are TRBV5-6 and TRBJ1-2; D remains ambiguous. With 1 base removed from V and 5 bases from J, the gap between germline ends came to 6 bases. The CDR3 covers 12 residues. Germline CDR1 SGHDT, CDR2 YYEEEE. CDR3 nucleotides: TGTGCCAGCAGCTTGTTTTCATATGGCTACACCTTC. Translated: CASSLFSYGYTF.

The chain is built from TRBV5-6 and TRBJ1-3, with TRBD1 as a possible D gene (6 bases). Germline CDR1 reads SGHDT; CDR2 reads YYEEEE. The CDR3 spans 14 residues. Trimming took off 0 bases at V and 8 bases at J, with 12 bases between the two ends. The CDR3 is CASSLGTADHTIYF. The CDR3 DNA sequence: TGTGCCAGCAGCTTGGGGACAGCAGACCACACCATATATTTT.

This CDR3 reads CASSQDYQRERDEQFF. For the CDR3, the DNA is TGTGCCAGCAGCCAAGATTACCAGCGGGAGAGGGATGAGCAGTTCTTC. This sequence joins TRBV3-1 (or the pseudogene TRBV3-2) and TRBJ2-1; the match to TRBD2 covers 8 bases. With V trimmed by 0 bases and J by 8 bases, 9 bases remained unmatched. The CDR3 is made up of 16 amino acids. Germline V gives CDR1 LGHDT, CDR2 YNNKEL (reference sequence).

The chain has TRBV12-3 or TRBV12-4 and TRBJ1-1, with a possible D match to TRBD1 (5 bases). V lost 3 bases and J 9 bases, leaving 11 bases between the germline ends. CDR3 length: 12 amino acids. Here the CDR3 DNA reads TGTGCCAGCAGTTTGGGGACGGACAAAGCTTTCTTT. The encoded protein is CASSLGTDKAFF.

This chain uses TRBV5-4 with TRBJ1-6, with D possibly matching TRBD1 (6 bases). The germline V gene has CDR1 SGHNT and CDR2 YYREEE (reference sequence). V was shortened by 4 bases and J by 0 bases, with 11 bases between the two germline ends. The length of the CDR3 is 16 residues. The CDR3 loop is CASSAGARSYNSPLHF. In DNA, the CDR3 is TGTGCCAGCAGCGCGGGGGCACGCTCCTATAATTCACCCCTCCACTTT.

The table lists this clone with a few counts. The genes are TRBV5-4 and TRBJ2-7; D not certain. Trimming stripped 4 bases from V and 3 bases from J, with 8 bases between. There are 12 residues in the CDR3. Germline V CDR1 and CDR2: SGHNT, YYREEE (reference sequence). CDR3 in amino acids: CASSVDGYEQYF. The CDR3 nucleotides are TGTGCCAGCAGCGTAGACGGCTACGAGCAGTACTTC.

The rearrangement joins TRBV14 to TRBJ2-1, with 8 bases that match TRBD1. Germline V gene lookup returns CDR1 SGHDN and CDR2 FVKESK. The J segment lost 7 bases and the V segment lost 0 bases, leaving 14 bases of the junction unmatched. This CDR3 has 18 residues. CDR3 bases: TGTGCCAGCAGCCAAGATGGGGCAGGGGGCGTTGGCCGGAATGAGCAGTTCTTC. Translation: CASSQDGAGGVGRNEQFF.

The chain is built from TRBV6-5 and TRBJ1-1, with TRBD1 matching 7 bases. Germline assignment: CDR1 MNHEY and CDR2 SVGAGI. The CDR3 has 13 amino acids. The junction had 6 bases not matched to a gene; V was cut back by 7 bases and J by 4 bases. This CDR3 is CASIRQGFTEAFF. The CDR3 coding sequence is TGTGCCAGCATTAGACAGGGCTTCACTGAAGCTTTCTTT.

The chain joins TRBV5-1 to TRBJ1-2; a possible D gene is TRBD1 (5 bases). From germline, CDR1 is SGHRS and CDR2 YFSETQ. Trimming left V 4 bases short and J 4 bases short, with 20 bases between. The CDR3 loop spans 16 amino acids. The CDR3 coding sequence is TGCGCCAGCAGCCCAGGAGACAGCCGGGGAGGCTATGGCTACACCTTC. It specifies CASSPGDSRGGYGYTF.

CDR3 sequence reads: CASSYSGQGDYGYTF. For the CDR3, the DNA is TGTGCCAGCAGTTACTCGGGACAGGGGGACTATGGCTACACCTTC. The gene calls are TRBV6-5 and TRBJ1-2; TRBD1 aligns across 11 bases. The CDR3 is 15 amino acids. Germline-derived CDR1 and CDR2 are MNHEY and SVGAGI. V lost 0 bases, J lost 3 bases, and 0 bases stayed unmatched.

The chain combines TRBV10-1 with TRBJ2-3; D remains unclear. The CDR3 length is 15 residues. V was clipped by 4 bases and J by 6 bases, with 17 bases between them. CDR1 is WNHNN and CDR2 is SYGVQD in the germline V gene (reference sequence). CDR3 in DNA: TGCGCCAGCAGTGGGACCCAGGCCCATGTGGATACGCAGTATTTT. Protein product: CASSGTQAHVDTQYF.

CDR3 in amino acids: CASSEWGSERYKMSVYEQYF. CDR3 DNA sequence: TGTGCCAGCAGTGAATGGGGGAGCGAGAGATATAAGATGTCGGTCTACGAGCAGTACTTC. The V gene is TRBV2, the J gene TRBJ2-7; D possibly matches TRBD1 or TRBD2 (5 bases each). Trimming pared 2 bases from V and 3 bases from J, leaving 29 bases between. The germline CDR1 and CDR2 sequences are SNHLY and FYNNEI. The CDR3 has 20 residues.

This chain uses TRBV11-2 with TRBJ1-6; no reliable D call. Trimming cost V 5 bases and J 7 bases, with 18 bases left between them. Germline V gene data show CDR1 as SGHAT and CDR2 as FQNNGV. CDR3 length: 16 residues. The CDR3 reads CASSPMSIIPNSPLHF. CDR3 DNA: TGTGCCAGCAGCCCGATGAGTATAATTCCCAATTCACCCCTCCACTTT.

V is TRBV19 and J is TRBJ2-7; 8 bases are a match to TRBD2. Germline values: CDR1 LNHDA, CDR2 SQIVND (reference sequence). Trimming removed 4 bases from V and 3 bases from J; junction bases left unmatched: 2. CDR3 size: 13 residues. The CDR3 loop reads CASSKTSVYEQYF. CDR3 coding DNA: TGTGCCAGTAGTAAGACTAGCGTCTACGAGCAGTACTTC.

The V gene is TRBV6-5, the J gene TRBJ2-3; 10 nucleotides agree with TRBD2. Germline lookup yields CDR1 MNHEY and CDR2 SVGAGI. The CDR3 contains 14 residues. After removal of 6 bases from V and 8 bases from J, the junction contained 8 bases not matched to a gene. The CDR3 is CASRIGTSGTTQYF. The CDR3 nucleotides are TGTGCCAGCAGGATAGGTACTAGCGGGACTACGCAGTATTTT.

This chain joins TRBV15 and TRBJ1-2, with D uncertain. There are 10 residues in the CDR3. V lost 8 bases and J 8 bases, leaving 9 bases between the germline ends. Germline lookup yields CDR1 LNHNV and CDR2 YYDKDF (reference sequence). The CDR3 DNA sequence: TGTGCCACCGAGAGGACGGGCTACACCTTC. Protein: CATERTGYTF.

This clone came up a few times. This chain links TRBV18 with TRBJ1-2; D is ambiguous. V gave up 3 bases and J gave up 3 bases, with 8 bases separating them. Germline V lookup: CDR1 KGHSH, CDR2 LQKENI. This CDR3 spans 13 amino acids. The CDR3 region has the DNA TGTGCCAGCTCACCCGGACCGTACTATGGCTACACCTTC. This sequence encodes CASSPGPYYGYTF.

In this sample, this clone turned up once. CDR3 residues: CATSRDQGKAFF. CDR3 nucleotide sequence: TGTGCCACCAGCAGAGATCAAGGAAAAGCTTTCTTT. The chain links TRBV15 to TRBJ1-1; D remains ambiguous. From germline, CDR1 is LNHNV and CDR2 YYDKDF (reference sequence). Trimming took off 0 bases at V and 9 bases at J, with 8 bases between the two ends. This CDR3 has 12 amino acids.

The chain combines TRBV6-5 with TRBJ2-7; D unclear. CDR1 and CDR2 from the germline V gene are MNHEY and SVGAGI. The CDR3 extends over 14 amino acids. The V gene lost 11 bases and the J gene lost 4 bases, with 21 bases spanning the gap. CDR3 DNA: TGTGCCTCTCGGACCCACTCAAGTCCTTACGAGCAGTACTTC. The encoded protein is CASRTHSSPYEQYF.

The chain uses TRBV29-1 and TRBJ2-1; TRBD2 agrees at 7 bases. The CDR3 is 17 residues long. The V gene end was trimmed by 0 bases and the J gene end by 0 bases; junction bases not matched to a gene: 8. Germline lookup yields CDR1 SQVTM and CDR2 ANQGSEA. CDR3 in amino acids: CSVEDVGGVSSYNEQFF. CDR3 DNA sequence: TGCAGCGTTGAAGATGTGGGAGGGGTTAGCTCCTACAATGAGCAGTTCTTC.

The genes are TRBV21-1 and TRBJ2-7; the table gives TRBD1 as D, unverified against the DNA. TRBV21-1 corresponds to a pseudogene. The CDR3 has 13 residues. CDR3 protein: CASLGDSNYEQYF. CDR3 nucleotides: TGTGCCAGCCTTGGGGACAGTAACTACGAGCAGTACTTC.

This clone was recorded once. The chain recombines TRBV2 with TRBJ2-3, with 9 nucleotides matching TRBD2. From germline, CDR1 is SNHLY and CDR2 FYNNEI. With V trimmed by 3 bases and J by 4 bases, 5 bases remained unmatched. There are 15 residues in the CDR3. DNA of the CDR3: TGTGCCAGCAGTGACAATAGCGGGGGAGCAGATACGCAGTATTTT. It translates to CASSDNSGGADTQYF.

The chain uses TRBV5-4 and TRBJ2-3; D might be TRBD1 (6 bases). The V end lost 3 bases, the J end lost 2 bases, and 16 bases lay between the germline ends. Germline loops: CDR1 SGHNT, CDR2 YYREEE (reference sequence). The CDR3 runs 16 residues. The CDR3 sequence: CASSSPSRGNTDTQYF. CDR3 coding DNA: TGTGCCAGCAGCTCCCCAAGCAGGGGCAACACAGATACGCAGTATTTT.

For the CDR3, the DNA is TGTGCCAGCAGTTATGATCCGGGGCACTATGGCTACACCTTC. Protein: CASSYDPGHYGYTF. The V call is TRBV6-9, the J call TRBJ1-2, with D possibly TRBD1 on 5 matching bases. Germline V gene data show CDR1 as MNHGY and CDR2 as SVAAGI. The CDR3 loop spans 14 amino acids. The V end was cut by 2 bases, the J end by 3 bases, with 10 bases between.

V is TRBV3-1 (or the pseudogene TRBV3-2) and J is TRBJ1-3; tentatively, D is TRBD1 (6 bases). This CDR3 region has 18 residues. The germline V and J ends were trimmed by 3 bases and 0 bases, with 18 bases remaining between them. Germline-derived CDR1 and CDR2 are LGHDT and YNNKEL (reference sequence). CDR3 coding DNA: TGTGCCAGCAGCCAGAGGGTGGGGGGCTCGAGCTCTGGAAACACCATATATTTT. As protein: CASSQRVGGSSSGNTIYF.

The chain combines TRBV9 with TRBJ2-3; D might be TRBD2 (6 bases). This CDR3 is 15 amino acids long. Looked up from germline, CDR1 is SGDLS and CDR2 is YYNGEE. Trimming cost V 2 bases and J 4 bases, with 14 bases left between them. The CDR3, as DNA: TGTGCCAGCAGCGTCAGACCGGGGGTGGCAGATACGCAGTATTTT. Protein: CASSVRPGVADTQYF.

The chain employs TRBV2 and TRBJ2-7; D is ambiguous. The CDR3 sequence is 15 residues long. In germline, CDR1 is SNHLY, CDR2 FYNNEI. The V and J ends lost 0 bases and 0 bases respectively, with 9 bases between them. In DNA form, the CDR3 reads TGTGCCAGCAGTGAAGCTGGATACTACTCCTACGAGCAGTACTTC. As protein: CASSEAGYYSYEQYF.

The chain is built from TRBV5-1 and TRBJ1-1; D may be TRBD1 (6 bases). Germline V gives CDR1 SGHRS, CDR2 YFSETQ. The V end was cut by 1 base, the J end by 7 bases, with 23 bases between. This CDR3 has 17 amino acids. The CDR3 DNA follows: TGCGCCAGCAGCTTGTCTGCCCGGGCCTCGACAGGTGGTGAAGCTTTCTTT. This codes for CASSLSARASTGGEAFF.

This chain connects TRBV5-1 to TRBJ2-5; D ambiguous. V gave up 2 bases and J gave up 3 bases, with 11 bases separating them. This CDR3 is built from 14 residues. Germline CDR1 SGHRS, CDR2 YFSETQ. This CDR3 is CASSFDVRKETQYF. Here the CDR3 DNA reads TGCGCCAGCAGCTTTGATGTCAGAAAAGAGACCCAGTACTTC.